The rows below give T cell receptor beta chains drawn from one sample of a study of T cell changes during pregnancy in multiple sclerosis. Measured with immunoSEQ multiplex PCR; TCRdb has only the in-frame clones, and not every one. The sample lists 50,000 to 65,000 clones, about 90% seen once, with approximately 0.8% in the top ten. The material sequenced was CD4+ T cells from peripheral blood mononuclear cells, taken in the first trimester of pregnancy. These receptors were collected from a female donor with multiple sclerosis, enrolled in a pregnancy study. Both conserved end residues are part of each CDR3. The D gene is left open where the match is weak. Clone size is stated in some rows and not others, as once, few, many or a class when expanded.

v_gene	abundance	j_gene	d_gene	CDR3nt	CDR3aa
TRBV7-3	.	TRBJ1-6	.	TGTGCCAGCAGCCCACAGGGCTATAATTCACCCCTCCACTTT	CASSPQGYNSPLHF
TRBV18	.	TRBJ2-7	.	TGTGCCAGCTCACCAGGGTGGATGGGCAGGGAGGCGCACTACGAGCAGTACTTC	CASSPGWMGREAHYEQYF
TRBV5-6	.	TRBJ1-5	TRBD1	TGTGCCAGCAGCGGGGACAGGGGCAATCAGCCCCAGCATTTT	CASSGDRGNQPQHF
TRBV29-1	.	TRBJ1-1	.	TGCAGCGTCCTGACAAACATGGGTGCTGAAGCTTTCTTT	CSVLTNMGAEAFF
TRBV5-5	.	TRBJ1-4	.	TGTGCCAGCAGCTTGGCCTTCAGGGAACTGTTTTTT	CASSLAFRELFF
TRBV6-1	.	TRBJ1-4	TRBD1	TGTGCCAGCAGTGGGGGGACAGGGGTCATAGTCCAAACTAATGAAAAACTGTTTTTT	CASSGGTGVIVQTNEKLFF
TRBV5-4	.	TRBJ1-2	TRBD1	TGTGCCAGCAGCTTCGGGACAGGCCTCCGAGATGGCTACACCTTC	CASSFGTGLRDGYTF
TRBV15	.	TRBJ2-7	TRBD1	TGTGCCACCAGCCGAGGGGGCAACGAGCAGTACTTC	CATSRGGNEQYF
TRBV19	.	TRBJ2-5	TRBD1	TGTGCCAGTAGCCCGACAGGGGGAGTTGGAGAGACCCAGTACTTC	CASSPTGGVGETQYF
TRBV5-6	.	TRBJ1-5	.	TGTGCCAGCAGCTCGGGGACTATAAATCAGCCCCAGCATTTT	CASSSGTINQPQHF
TRBV7-2	.	TRBJ1-1	.	TGTGCCAGCAGCGACCGACAGTTCCCTGGGGCTTTCTTT	CASSDRQFPGAFF
TRBV7-2	.	TRBJ1-1	.	TGTGCCAGCAGCTCCGGGGGGCGCGGGAACACTGAAGCTTTCTTT	CASSSGGRGNTEAFF
TRBV25-1	.	TRBJ1-1	.	TGTGCCAGCAGCCGAGGGGGGGGTTCGAACACTGAAGCTTTCTTT	CASSRGGGSNTEAFF
TRBV5-6	.	TRBJ1-5	.	TGTGCCAGCAGCTTGAGGCTTGGAGGGGACAATCAGCCCCAGCATTTT	CASSLRLGGDNQPQHF
TRBV20-1	.	TRBJ1-2	.	TGCAGTGCTGGGGAGGAAGGTGGCTACACCTTC	CSAGEEGGYTF
TRBV6-6	once	TRBJ1-4	.	TGTGCCAGCATTAGGACGACAGAACCAAATGAAAAACTGTTTTTT	CASIRTTEPNEKLFF
TRBV29-1	.	TRBJ1-1	.	TGCAGCGCCACAACAGGGATGAACACTGAAGCTTTCTTT	CSATTGMNTEAFF
TRBV19	.	TRBJ2-7	.	TGTGCCAGTAGTACCCATGACTGGCCTTACGAGCAGTACTTC	CASSTHDWPYEQYF
TRBV7-2	.	TRBJ1-4	.	TGTGCCAGCAGCATGGATGCAGGGCGGATTAATGAAAAACTGTTTTTT	CASSMDAGRINEKLFF
TRBV4-3	.	TRBJ1-1	.	TGCGCCAGCAGCCAAACAGAACACACTGAAGCTTTCTTT	CASSQTEHTEAFF
TRBV19	.	TRBJ1-1	TRBD1	TGTGCCAGTAGGCCTCAGGGGGCGATGAACACTGAAGCTTTCTTT	CASRPQGAMNTEAFF
TRBV6-4	once	TRBJ1-1	.	TGTGCCAGCAGTGACTCCCGTAGCACTGAAGCTTTCTTT	CASSDSRSTEAFF
TRBV15	.	TRBJ2-7	.	TGTGCCACCAGCAGCCACAGGCCGGGTAGGACCTACGAGCAGTACTTC	CATSSHRPGRTYEQYF
TRBV5-4	.	TRBJ2-5	TRBD2	TGTGCCAGCAGCCACACACTAGCGGGGGAAGAGACCCAGTACTTC	CASSHTLAGEETQYF
TRBV7-2	once	TRBJ2-7	TRBD1	TGTGCCAGCAGACAGGACAGGCTTAGCTCCTACGAGCAGTACTTC	CASRQDRLSSYEQYF
TRBV30	.	TRBJ1-1	.	TGTGCCTGGGAGGGCGGCTTAGGCGCTGAAGCTTTCTTT	CAWEGGLGAEAFF
TRBV9	.	TRBJ1-2	.	TGTGCCAGCAGCGTAACCCTCGACACTCGCGGGTATGGCTACACCTTC	CASSVTLDTRGYGYTF
TRBV9	.	TRBJ1-2	TRBD1	TGTGCCAGCAGCGTAGGACAGGGTAGGACGGAACAGAGAGGCTACACCTTC	CASSVGQGRTEQRGYTF
TRBV7-6	.	TRBJ1-6	TRBD1	TGTGCCAGCAGTTCGGACAGGGCTAATAATTCACCCCTCCACTTT	CASSSDRANNSPLHF
TRBV19	.	TRBJ2-5	TRBD1	TGTGCCACCAGGGGGCCAGGGGCCCAAGAGACCCAGTACTTC	CATRGPGAQETQYF